These 17 T cell receptor beta chains were all obtained from the same sample, sequenced in a study of neurological immune-mediated disorders. TCRdb analysed the 5' RACE reads with MiXCR anew, one entry per CDR3 protein. Of tens of thousands of distinct CDR3 sequences listed, approximately 14% are singletons. The sequenced material came from PBMCs. The receptor source for this set is a woman aged 45-59 years in good health.

This clonotype was found many times. This sequence joins TRBV12-3 or TRBV12-4 and TRBJ2-2; 9 positions agree with TRBD1. CDR3 length: 19 residues. V was pared by 3 bases and J by 0 bases, with 11 bases of the junction left unmatched. CDR3 amino acids: CASSFPHAGDRANTGELFF. The CDR3 nucleotides are TGTGCCAGCAGTTTTCCGCACGCCGGGGACAGGGCGAACACCGGGGAGCTGTTTTTT.

This clonotype has ten or more counts. CDR3 protein: CASSRGQGNGYTF. In DNA form, the CDR3 reads TGTGCCAGCAGCCGGGGACAGGGGAATGGCTACACCTTC. The genes are TRBV7-3 and TRBJ1-2, with 10 bases that match TRBD1. The CDR3 contains 13 residues. Germline CDR1 is SGHTA and CDR2 is FQGTGA. Unmatched junction bases numbered 3, after V lost 5 bases and J lost 6 bases.

In this sample, this clonotype turned up many times. This chain links TRBV12-3 or TRBV12-4 with TRBJ1-3; TRBD1 aligns across 12 bases. The CDR3 loop spans 16 amino acids. Trimming removed 6 bases from V and 2 bases from J; junction bases left unmatched: 5. The CDR3 nucleotides are TGTGCCAGCAGGACCGGGACAGGGGGCACTGGAAACACCATATATTTT. Translating gives CASRTGTGGTGNTIYF.

By its share, this clonotype is medium-sized. The chain couples TRBV20-1 to TRBJ2-3; the match to TRBD2 covers 11 bases. V shed 6 bases and J 2 bases; nucleotides not matched to a gene: 4. CDR1 is DFQATT and CDR2 is SNEGSKA in the germline V gene (reference sequence). This CDR3 comprises 14 residues. DNA of the CDR3: TGCAGTGCCCGACTAGCGGGGAACACAGATACGCAGTATTTT. Protein: CSARLAGNTDTQYF.

This clonotype was found many times. The chain uses TRBV20-1 and TRBJ2-3, with TRBD2 matching over 7 bases. J gave up 5 bases and V 5 bases, and 13 bases lay outside the gene matches. Per germline, CDR1 DFQATT and CDR2 SNEGSKA (reference sequence). This CDR3 has 15 amino acids. The CDR3 nucleotides read TGCAGTGCTGGGGAGGGAGGGCCGGGGCTAGATACGCAGTATTTT. Its translation is CSAGEGGPGLDTQYF.

This clonotype was picked up a small number of times. The gene calls are TRBV11-1 and TRBJ2-3, with D tentatively TRBD2 (5 bases). The germline gives CDR1 SGHAT, CDR2 FQDESV (reference sequence). This CDR3 has 15 residues. V was cut by 3 bases and J by 2 bases, with 12 bases left in between. Here the CDR3 reads CASSFSGINTDTQYF. DNA for the CDR3: TGTGCCAGCAGCTTTTCGGGAATCAACACAGATACGCAGTATTTT.

In its sample, this clonotype was seen many times. The chain uses TRBV2 and TRBJ1-4; D uncertain. The V gene lost 5 bases and the J gene lost 7 bases, with 11 bases spanning the gap. CDR3 length equals 13 residues. Germline V CDR1 and CDR2: SNHLY, FYNNEI. The DNA of the CDR3 is TGTGCCAGCAGTTCGGTCCCGGGTGAAAAACTGTTTTTT. Amino acid sequence: CASSSVPGEKLFF.

This clonotype has a count of ten or more. Given a much more abundant clone one base away, this may be a read error. The chain's CDR3 is CASSFWTSGAQTYNEQFF. The CDR3 DNA follows: TGTGCCAGCAGCTTTTGGACTAGCGGGGCCCAAACCTACAATGAGCAGTTCTTC. The V call is TRBV7-9, the J call TRBJ2-1, with 12 bases matching TRBD2. CDR1 is SEHNR, CDR2 FQNEAQ, per germline (reference sequence). This CDR3 region has 18 residues. J was trimmed by 2 bases and V by 3 bases; bases with no gene match: 8.

This clonotype showed up many times. This chain uses TRBV3-1 with TRBJ2-1; TRBD1 matches 7 bases. The CDR3 has 15 residues. Germline V gene data show CDR1 as LGHDT and CDR2 as YNNKEL (reference sequence). J was trimmed by 0 bases and V by 4 bases; bases with no gene match: 3. CDR3 DNA: TGTGCCAGCAGCCTACGGGACAGCTCCTACAATGAGCAGTTCTTC. Protein sequence: CASSLRDSSYNEQFF.

This chain uses TRBV19 with TRBJ1-3; D ambiguous. V lost 3 bases, J lost 0 bases, and 15 bases lay in between. The CDR3 consists of 17 residues. Germline lookup yields CDR1 LNHDA and CDR2 SQIVND (reference sequence). CDR3 sequence reads: CASSIVGGPSSGNTIYF. The CDR3 DNA reads TGTGCCAGTAGTATCGTCGGAGGGCCCAGCTCTGGAAACACCATATATTTT.

This clonotype was picked up many times. The chain couples TRBV28 to TRBJ2-3, with D tentatively TRBD1 or TRBD2 (7 bases each). This CDR3 spans 15 amino acids. In germline, CDR1 is MDHEN, CDR2 SYDVKM. V gave up 6 bases and J gave up 0 bases, with 13 bases separating them. The CDR3 coding sequence is TGTGCCAGCAGGGGAGGGGGCGTCAGCACAGATACGCAGTATTTT. Protein product: CASRGGGVSTDTQYF.

This clonotype was seen at least ten times. CDR3 sequence: CASSLTGRSNEKLFF. The CDR3 DNA reads TGTGCCAGCAGCTTAACAGGGCGGTCTAATGAAAAACTGTTTTTT. The V gene is TRBV5-5, the J gene TRBJ1-4; a weak D match, TRBD1 (6 bases). The CDR3 has 15 residues. From germline, CDR1 is SGHKS and CDR2 YYEKEE (reference sequence). V was cut by 2 bases and J by 3 bases, with 11 bases left in between. Looking up the rest from reference TRBV5-5 and TRBJ1-4 gives the full variable domain: DAGVTQSPTHLIKTRGQQVTLRCSPISGHKSVSWYQQVLGQGPQFIFQYYEKEERGRGNFPDRFSARQFPNYSSELNVNALLLGDSALYLCASSLTGRSNEKLFFGSGTQLSVL.

The V call is TRBV5-1, the J call TRBJ2-7, with 11 bases aligning to TRBD1. V dropped 0 bases and J dropped 6; count of bases not matched to a gene: 11. The CDR3 sequence is 17 residues long. The germline gives CDR1 SGHRS, CDR2 YFSETQ. The CDR3 DNA follows: TGCGCCAGCAGCTTGGGGACAGGGGGCGGAAAGGAAGGCGAGCAGTACTTC. Residues: CASSLGTGGGKEGEQYF.

On this clonotype: A read error may account for a junction end that differs from germline. The J gene is TRBJ1-5, the V gene TRBV18, with TRBD1 matching over 8 bases. This CDR3 has 16 amino acids. Germline V gene sequence: CDR1 KGHSH, CDR2 LQKENI. This chain's CDR3 is CANSPDRADSNQPQHF. In DNA, the CDR3 is TGTGCCAACTCACCGGACAGGGCCGATAGCAATCAGCCCCAGCATTTT.

V gene TRBV7-2 combines with J gene TRBJ2-1, with D unresolved. Per the germline V gene, CDR1 is SGHTA and CDR2 is FQGNSA. V was clipped by 9 bases and J by 8 bases, with 20 bases between them. The CDR3 is 14 amino acids. CDR3 in DNA: TGTGCCAGTAGCCAGCGTAGACTTCAGGATGAGCAGTTCTTC. It codes for CASSQRRLQDEQFF.

This clonotype has ten or more counts. The chain uses TRBV6-1 and TRBJ1-2; D remains ambiguous. CDR1 MNHNS and CDR2 SASEGT come from the germline V gene. V lost 1 base and J 4 bases, leaving 13 bases between the germline ends. The CDR3 has 15 residues. The CDR3 spells CASSEERPVSYGYTF. DNA for the CDR3: TGTGCCAGCAGTGAAGAAAGGCCGGTCAGCTATGGCTACACCTTC.

Ten or more counts support this clonotype. This sequence joins TRBV12-3 or TRBV12-4 and TRBJ1-1; D gene unclear. The CDR3 totals 12 residues. Between the trimmed V and J ends, which lost 11 bases and 0 bases, there was a span of 10 bases. The CDR3 region is CASHGMNTEAFF. The CDR3 DNA is TGTGCCTCCCATGGGATGAACACTGAAGCTTTCTTT.